Below are 20 T cell receptor beta chains sequenced from a single sample in a study of T cell responses to AZD1222 COVID-19 vaccine. The method was immunoSEQ multiplex PCR; TCRdb's version includes in-frame clones alone and lacks a portion of them. The table lists some 150,000 clones, 70% to 90% of them singletons. Sample: peripheral blood, taken on day 0 of AZD1222 vaccination. The origin of the receptors is an adult in good health.

This rearrangement joins TRBV29-1 to TRBJ1-1; D is unclear. Per the germline V gene, CDR1 is SQVTM and CDR2 is ANQGSEA. V was shortened by 3 bases and J by 8 bases, with 7 bases between the two germline ends. This CDR3 contains 10 residues. CDR3 protein: CSVDTVEAFF. CDR3 DNA sequence: TGCAGCGTTGACACAGTGGAAGCTTTCTTT.

The chain links TRBV20-1 to TRBJ2-7, with D unresolved. Germline V lookup: CDR1 DFQATT, CDR2 SNEGSKA (reference sequence). This CDR3 comprises 11 residues. Trimming removed 2 bases at V and 3 bases at J, with 5 bases between. DNA of the CDR3: TGCAGTGCTAGACTCCTCTACGAGCAGTACTTC. This encodes CSARLLYEQYF.

V usage is TRBV7-2 and J usage is TRBJ2-1; the match to TRBD1 covers 7 bases. This CDR3 contains 17 residues. With 5 bases clipped from V and 0 bases from J, the junction kept 10 bases outside the gene matches. Germline V gives CDR1 SGHTA, CDR2 FQGNSA. The CDR3 DNA is TGTGCCAGCAGCCCGTACCCGACAGGGAGCTCCTACAATGAGCAGTTCTTC. It encodes CASSPYPTGSSYNEQFF. Full variable domain (rest looked up from reference TRBV7-2 and TRBJ2-1): GAGVSQSPSNKVTEKGKDVELRCDPISGHTALYWYRQSLGQGLEFLIYFQGNSAPDKSGLPSDRFSAERTGGSVSTLTIQRTQQEDSAVYLCASSPYPTGSSYNEQFFGPGTRLTVL.

This sequence joins TRBV14 and TRBJ2-2; D may match TRBD1 or TRBD2 (5 bases each). Between the trimmed V and J ends, which lost 3 bases and 7 bases, there was a span of 12 bases. This CDR3 contains 14 residues. CDR1 and CDR2 from the germline V gene are SGHDN and FVKESK. The CDR3 bases are TGTGCCAGCAGCCATTCTGGGGGAAACGGGGAGCTGTTTTTT. This gives the protein CASSHSGGNGELFF.

The chain has TRBV11-2 and TRBJ2-5; tentatively, D is TRBD1 or TRBD2 (5 bases each). In germline, CDR1 is SGHAT, CDR2 FQNNGV. There are 15 residues in the CDR3. V was shortened by 5 bases and J by 0 bases, with 13 bases between the two germline ends. CDR3 in amino acids: CASSPQGRNQETQYF. The DNA of the CDR3 is TGTGCCAGCAGCCCGCAGGGACGGAACCAAGAGACCCAGTACTTC.

CDR3 sequence: CASSPRVLDSGNTIYF. The CDR3, as DNA: TGTGCCAGCTCCCCCAGGGTTCTCGACTCTGGAAACACCATATATTTT. This sequence joins TRBV18 and TRBJ1-3; D is possibly TRBD1 (5 bases). The CDR3 runs 16 residues. Trimming left V 6 bases short and J 0 bases short, with 15 bases between. Germline loops: CDR1 KGHSH, CDR2 LQKENI. Full variable domain (remainder filled in from reference TRBV18 and TRBJ1-3): NAGVMQNPRHLVRRRGQEARLRCSPMKGHSHVYWYRQLPEEGLKFMVYLQKENIIDESGMPKERFSAEFPKEGPSILRIQQVVRGDSAAYFCASSPRVLDSGNTIYFGEGSWLTVV.

At least ten counts were recorded for this clone. The genes are TRBV9 and TRBJ2-1; the D gene is possibly TRBD2 (5 bases). The CDR3 is 18 residues long. Germline values: CDR1 SGDLS, CDR2 YYNGEE. V lost 1 base and J lost 7, with 24 bases in between. CDR3 coding DNA: TGTGCCAGCAGCGTAACTTTTCGGGCGGCGGATAGAGGGAATGAGCAGTTCTTC. Amino acids: CASSVTFRAADRGNEQFF.

The chain recombines TRBV19 with TRBJ2-2, with 10 bases that match TRBD2. Germline CDR1 LNHDA, CDR2 SQIVND (reference sequence). The J segment lost 4 bases and the V segment lost 3 bases, leaving 2 bases of the junction unmatched. The CDR3 sequence is 15 residues long. The CDR3 bases are TGTGCCAGTAGTATGCTAGCGGGGGTCACCGGGGAGCTGTTTTTT. Translated: CASSMLAGVTGELFF. Drawing the rest from reference TRBV19 and TRBJ2-2, the complete variable domain is DGGITQSPKYLFRKEGQNVTLSCEQNLNHDAMYWYRQDPGQGLRLIYYSQIVNDFQKGDIAEGYSVSREKKESFPLTVTSAQKNPTAFYLCASSMLAGVTGELFFGEGSRLTVL.

This chain links TRBV7-9 with TRBJ1-5, with D unclear. V was cut by 5 bases and J by 3 bases, with 17 bases left in between. This CDR3 region has 16 residues. CDR1 and CDR2 (germline): SEHNR, FQNEAQ (reference sequence). The CDR3 DNA reads as TGTGCCAGCAGCCTAGTTAGCGGAATCGCCAATCAGCCCCAGCATTTT. Translated: CASSLVSGIANQPQHF.

The V gene is TRBV30, the J gene TRBJ1-4, with 11 bases that match TRBD1. Germline V CDR1 and CDR2: GTSNPN, SVGIG (reference sequence). This CDR3 is 12 amino acids long. The CDR3 here is CAAGQGAGKLFF. In DNA, the CDR3 is TGTGCTGCTGGACAGGGGGCAGGAAAACTGTTTTTT.

This chain uses TRBV7-6 with TRBJ1-2, with 8 positions matching TRBD1. This CDR3 contains 16 residues. V trimming: 2 bases; J trimming: 2 bases; junction bases outside the gene matches: 7. Germline V lookup: CDR1 SGHVS, CDR2 FNYEAQ. The CDR3 DNA sequence: TGTGCCAGCAGCTTAAGTCCAGGGGGCAGAAACTATGGCTACACCTTC. It codes for CASSLSPGGRNYGYTF.

This chain connects TRBV28 to TRBJ1-2, with TRBD1 identical over 7 bases. The CDR3 extends over 14 amino acids. V gave up 6 bases and J gave up 4 bases; unmatched junction bases: 8. Germline assignment: CDR1 MDHEN and CDR2 SYDVKM. For the CDR3, the DNA is TGTGCCAGCAGAGAGACAGGGCGCACCTATGGCTACACCTTC. This codes for CASRETGRTYGYTF.

This chain joins TRBV7-6 and TRBJ2-1, with D possibly being TRBD2 (5 bases). Per the germline V gene, CDR1 is SGHVS and CDR2 is FNYEAQ. The CDR3 runs 16 residues. Trimming cost V 6 bases and J 4 bases, with 19 bases left between them. As DNA, the CDR3 is TGTGCCAGCAGTTCAGCCCGCACGGGGTCATACAATGAGCAGTTCTTC. Translated: CASSSARTGSYNEQFF.

This chain connects TRBV7-8 to TRBJ2-7, with D possibly matching TRBD2 (5 bases). V lost 5 bases and J lost 0, with 14 bases in between. The CDR3 spans 15 residues. Germline loops: CDR1 SGHVS, CDR2 FQNEAQ. CDR3 loop: CASSPGTQPSYEQYF. The DNA for the CDR3 is TGTGCCAGCAGCCCGGGAACCCAACCCTCCTACGAGCAGTACTTC.

V gene TRBV7-2 combines with J gene TRBJ2-3; 8 bases agree with TRBD1. Per germline, CDR1 SGHTA and CDR2 FQGNSA. The CDR3 sequence is 13 residues long. V shed 0 bases, J shed 11 bases, and the junction held 4 bases outside the gene matches. The CDR3 sequence: CASSLAGTGKQYF. CDR3 DNA: TGTGCCAGCAGCTTAGCAGGGACAGGAAAGCAGTATTTT.

The V and J genes are TRBV11-2 and TRBJ2-3, with D hard to call. With 2 bases removed from V and 1 base from J, the gap between germline ends came to 10 bases. This CDR3 is built from 15 residues. The germline V gene encodes CDR1 SGHAT and CDR2 FQNNGV. The CDR3: CASSLLRSRTDTQYF. The CDR3 coding sequence is TGTGCCAGCAGCTTACTGCGGAGCCGCACAGATACGCAGTATTTT.

The chain is built from TRBV7-2 and TRBJ2-2; a possible D gene is TRBD2 (5 bases). The CDR3 runs to 13 residues. Germline CDR1 is SGHTA and CDR2 is FQGNSA. V gave up 5 bases and J gave up 3 bases, with 7 bases separating them. The CDR3 bases are TGTGCCAGCAGCACTAGACACACCGGGGAGCTGTTTTTT. Its translation is CASSTRHTGELFF.

The V and J genes are TRBV4-3 and TRBJ2-1; either TRBD1 or TRBD2 may fit D (5 bases each). V was clipped by 0 bases and J by 7 bases, with 19 bases between them. Per germline, CDR1 LGHNA and CDR2 YSLEER. The CDR3 has 17 amino acids. The CDR3 DNA reads as TGCGCCAGCAGCCAAGATCCGGGGACCCATTTAGGTAATGAGCAGTTCTTC. Translated, it gives CASSQDPGTHLGNEQFF.

Comments on this clone: The same CDR3 arises from other DNA sequences in this sample as well. The rearrangement uses TRBV27 and TRBJ1-2; 10 bases agree with TRBD1. The germline CDR1 and CDR2 sequences are MNHEY and SMNVEV (reference sequence). This CDR3 has 15 amino acids. J was trimmed by 4 bases and V by 5 bases; bases with no gene match: 7. CDR3 protein: CASSPPGQGFYGYTF. The CDR3 DNA reads TGTGCCAGCAGTCCGCCGGGACAGGGGTTCTATGGCTACACCTTC.

The chain links TRBV27 to TRBJ2-1; 7 bases are a match to TRBD2. This CDR3 region has 13 residues. The germline V gene encodes CDR1 MNHEY and CDR2 SMNVEV (reference sequence). The trim removed 2 bases at V and 9 bases at J, leaving 4 bases unmatched. This chain's CDR3 is CASSLEGRGEQFF. The CDR3 DNA sequence: TGTGCCAGCAGTTTAGAGGGGAGGGGTGAGCAGTTCTTC.